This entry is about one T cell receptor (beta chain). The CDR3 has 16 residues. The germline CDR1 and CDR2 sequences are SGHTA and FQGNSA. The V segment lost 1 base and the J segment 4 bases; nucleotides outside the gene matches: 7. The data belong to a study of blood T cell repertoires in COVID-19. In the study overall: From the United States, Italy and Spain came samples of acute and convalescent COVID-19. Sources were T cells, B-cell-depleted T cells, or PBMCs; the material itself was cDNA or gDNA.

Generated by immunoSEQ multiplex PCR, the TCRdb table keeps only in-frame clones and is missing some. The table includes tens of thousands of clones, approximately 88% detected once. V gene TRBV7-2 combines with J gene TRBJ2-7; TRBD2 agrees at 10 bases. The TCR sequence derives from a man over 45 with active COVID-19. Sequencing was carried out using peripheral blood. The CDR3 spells CASSLGASGSGYEQYF. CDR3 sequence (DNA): TGTGCCAGCAGCTTAGGGGCTAGCGGGAGTGGTTACGAGCAGTACTTC.